What follows describes a single TCR beta chain. What it binds is unknown. The data stem from a study of cytomegalovirus exposure and HLA in healthy donors. General observations from the study: Reportedly, fewer N-insertions than the approximately 700-donor mean appeared in an Asian-associated ancestry cluster in a later analysis. In most subjects, TCR beta sequences reportedly gave accurate predictions of HLA-A and HLA-B alleles.

This PCR relied on a set of 60 Vbeta primers and 13 Jbeta primers. Assay: immunoSEQ multiplex PCR; the TCRdb copy retains only in-frame clones and omits some. The sample shows roughly 150,000 clones, around 9.6% of them seen only once. With 3 bases clipped from V and 1 base from J, the junction kept 6 bases outside the gene matches. The V gene's germline CDR1 is SGHDT and CDR2 YYEEEE. The CDR3 is 15 amino acids. The chain recombines TRBV5-6 with TRBJ2-5; 7 nucleotides align to TRBD2. The sequencing input was PBMCs. This TCR was recovered from a male donor in good health and CMV-seronegative. Written as DNA, the CDR3 is TGTGCCAGCAGCTGGACTAGTCGGGGCCAAGAGACCCAGTACTTC. As protein: CASSWTSRGQETQYF.